This T cell receptor beta chain emerged from a study of patients and donors after allogeneic stem cell transplantation. A few counts support this clonotype. Looked up from germline, CDR1 is SQVTM and CDR2 is ANQGSEA. CDR3 length: 13 amino acids. V shed 6 bases and J 0 bases; nucleotides not matched to a gene: 4. TCRdb re-derived calls from the RT-PCR reads in MiXCR, one entry per CDR3 protein. The sample lists hundreds of thousands of distinct CDR3 sequences, approximately 16% occurring once. The chain employs TRBV29-1 and TRBJ2-7; 8 positions agree with TRBD1. Sequenced sample: blood, either unsorted or a sorted T cell fraction (not recorded which). The clonotype was recovered from a human donor who was either an allogeneic HSCT recipient or a stem cell or donor lymphocyte infusion donor (not recorded which). It is not recorded whose cells these are; they may come from a transplant donor. The DNA for the CDR3 is TGCAGCGTCAGACAGGGGACCTCCTACGAGCAGTACTTC. Protein sequence: CSVRQGTSYEQYF.